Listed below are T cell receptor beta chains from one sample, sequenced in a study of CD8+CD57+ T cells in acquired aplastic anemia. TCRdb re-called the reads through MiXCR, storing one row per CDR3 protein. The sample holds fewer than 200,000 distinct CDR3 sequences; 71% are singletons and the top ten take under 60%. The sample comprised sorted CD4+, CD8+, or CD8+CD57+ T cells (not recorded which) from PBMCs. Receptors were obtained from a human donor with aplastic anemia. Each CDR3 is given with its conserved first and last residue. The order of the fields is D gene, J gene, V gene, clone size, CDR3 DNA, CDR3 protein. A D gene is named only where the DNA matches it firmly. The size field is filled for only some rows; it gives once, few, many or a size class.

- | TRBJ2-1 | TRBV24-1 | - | TGTGCCACCAGTGATGCCACAGTCAATGAGCAGTTCTTC | CATSDATVNEQFF
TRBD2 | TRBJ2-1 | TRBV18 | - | TGTGCCAGCTCACCAACCGGACTAGCGGGAGTTATATATGAGCAGTTCTTC | CASSPTGLAGVIYEQFF
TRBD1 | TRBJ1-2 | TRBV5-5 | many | TGTGCCAGCAGCGAGGACAGGGGCTATGGCTACACCTTC | CASSEDRGYGYTF
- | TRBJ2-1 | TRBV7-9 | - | TGTGCCAGCAGCCAGGACTTTTACAATGAGCAGTTCTTC | CASSQDFYNEQFF
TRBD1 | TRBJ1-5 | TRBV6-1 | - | TGTGCCAGCAGAGAGGGACAGGGGCAGCCCCAGCATTTT | CASREGQGQPQHF
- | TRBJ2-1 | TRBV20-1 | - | TGCAGTGCTAGGAGGGAGTCCACCTACAATGAGCAGTTCTTC | CSARRESTYNEQFF
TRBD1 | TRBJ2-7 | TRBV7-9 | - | TGTGCCAGCAGCGCGACAGGGTTTTTAGACGAGCAGTACTTC | CASSATGFLDEQYF
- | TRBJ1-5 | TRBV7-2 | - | TGTGCCAGCAGTACAGGGATCAATCAGCCCCAGCATTTT | CASSTGINQPQHF
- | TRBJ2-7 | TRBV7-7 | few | TGTGCTAGCAGCGTCGAAACACTAACCTATGGATACGAGCAGTACTTC | CASSVETLTYGYEQYF
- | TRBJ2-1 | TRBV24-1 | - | TGTGCCACCGAGGGGGGCCGCATTGGTGAGCAGTTCTTC | CATEGGRIGEQFF
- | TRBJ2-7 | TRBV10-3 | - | TGTGCCATCAGTGGTGACTACTACGAGCAGTACTTC | CAISGDYYEQYF
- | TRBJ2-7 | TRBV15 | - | TGTGCCACCAGCAGAGATCGAGGGCCCTACGAGCAGTACTTC | CATSRDRGPYEQYF
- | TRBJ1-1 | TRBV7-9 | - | TGTGCCAGCCGTCGGCAACCGAATGAAGCTTTCTTT | CASRRQPNEAFF
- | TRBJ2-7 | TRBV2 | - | TGTGCCAGCAGCTGGGGTGTAAGCTACGAGCAGTACTTC | CASSWGVSYEQYF
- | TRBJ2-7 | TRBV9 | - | TGTGCCAGCAGCGTAGCTGCGGGCCCGGGGATATACGAGCAGTACTTC | CASSVAAGPGIYEQYF
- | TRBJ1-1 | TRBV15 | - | TGTGCCACCAGCAGAGATGTAGGTAGGAGCAGGCTGGCTTTCTTT | CATSRDVGRSRLAFF
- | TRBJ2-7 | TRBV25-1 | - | TGTGCCAGCAGTGGAGGGACTTCCGAGCAGTACTTC | CASSGGTSEQYF
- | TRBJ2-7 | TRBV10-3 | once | TGTGCCATCAGTCAAGGAACCTACGAGCAGTACTTC | CAISQGTYEQYF
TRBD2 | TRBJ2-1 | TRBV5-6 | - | TGTGCCAGCAGCCCAACCGGACTAGCGGGGGGCCTATGGCAGTTCTTC | CASSPTGLAGGLWQFF
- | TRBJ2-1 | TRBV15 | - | TGTGCCACCAGCAGTGGGACGGATAACAATGAGCAGTTCTTC | CATSSGTDNNEQFF
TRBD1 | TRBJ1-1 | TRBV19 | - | TGTGCCAGTAGTATAGGGGACAGGGACACTGAAGCTTTCTTT | CASSIGDRDTEAFF
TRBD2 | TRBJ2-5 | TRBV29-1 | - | TGCAGCGTTGAAAGGGAGGGCGTAACGGCCCAGTACTTC | CSVEREGVTAQYF
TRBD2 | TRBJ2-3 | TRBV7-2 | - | TGTGCCAGCAGCTCCGGAGCGGGGGGTTGGGCAGATACGCAGTATTTT | CASSSGAGGWADTQYF
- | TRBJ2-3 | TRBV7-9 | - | TGCGCCAGCAGCCAAGTCGGAGTTTCAGATACGCAGTATTTT | CASSQVGVSDTQYF
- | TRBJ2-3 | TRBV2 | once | TGTGCCAGCAGTGAAGGTCCAGATACGCAGTATTTT | CASSEGPDTQYF
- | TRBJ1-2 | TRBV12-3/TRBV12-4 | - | TGTGCCAGCAGTACCCGGGAGGAGAACTATGGCTACACCTTC | CASSTREENYGYTF
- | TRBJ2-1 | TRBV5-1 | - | TGCGCCAGCAGCTTCTACGCTAGCGACTACAATGAGCAGTTCTTC | CASSFYASDYNEQFF
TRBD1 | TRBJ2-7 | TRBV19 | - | TGTGCCACCACTCACCCGGGACAGGGCCCTCACGAGCAGTACTTC | CATTHPGQGPHEQYF
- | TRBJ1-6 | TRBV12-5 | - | TGTGCCAGCAGTTCCCCCACGGGGAATTCACCCCTCCACTTT | CASSSPTGNSPLHF
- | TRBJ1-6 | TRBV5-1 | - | TGCGCCAGCAGCTTGGCCGAGGGGCTGGGAAATTCACCCCTCCACTTT | CASSLAEGLGNSPLHF
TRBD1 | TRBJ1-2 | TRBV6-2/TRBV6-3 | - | TGTGCCAGCAGTGTACCCCGGACAGGGGTGTCCACCTTC | CASSVPRTGVSTF
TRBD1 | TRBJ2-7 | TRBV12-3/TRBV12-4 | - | TGTGCCAGCAGTTTCGGGGACAGGGGGCAGGGCGAGCAGTACTTC | CASSFGDRGQGEQYF
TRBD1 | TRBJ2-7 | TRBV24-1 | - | TGTGCCACCAGTGACCCGACAGGGTTGGGGGAGCAGTACTTC | CATSDPTGLGEQYF
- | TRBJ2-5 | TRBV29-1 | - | TGCAGCGTACCCGGGACAGCGGGGACCCAGTACTTC | CSVPGTAGTQYF
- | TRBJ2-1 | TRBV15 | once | TGTGCCACCAGCGCCCTTGGCCATGCAACTTACAATGAGCAGTTCTTC | CATSALGHATYNEQFF
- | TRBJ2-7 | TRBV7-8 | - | TGTGCCAGCAGCAAGGGGATCGAGCAGTACTTC | CASSKGIEQYF
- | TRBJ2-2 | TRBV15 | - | TGTGCCACCAGCAGAGATCTAGTACTCGCCGGGGAGCTGTTTTTT | CATSRDLVLAGELFF
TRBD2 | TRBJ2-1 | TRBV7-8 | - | TGTGCCAGCAGCTGGGGACTAGTGGTTGAGCAGTTCTTC | CASSWGLVVEQFF
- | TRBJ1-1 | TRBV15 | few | TGTGCCACCAGCAGAGGAGGGTCGGACACTGAAGCTTTCTTT | CATSRGGSDTEAFF
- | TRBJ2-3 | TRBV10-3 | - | TGTGCCATCCCCGGAGCGACCACAGATACGCAGTATTTT | CAIPGATTDTQYF
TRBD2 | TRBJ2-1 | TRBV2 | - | TGTGCCAGCAAGACTAGCGGCTTCATGAATGAGCAGTTCTTC | CASKTSGFMNEQFF
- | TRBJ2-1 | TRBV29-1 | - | TGCAGCGTCATATTGACTAGTGCGGGCAATGAGCAGTTCTTC | CSVILTSAGNEQFF
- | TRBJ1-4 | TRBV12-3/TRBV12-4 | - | TGTGCCAGCAGTTTATTGTCAGGGACTAATGAAAAACTGTTTTTT | CASSLLSGTNEKLFF
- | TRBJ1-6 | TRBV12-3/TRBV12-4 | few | TGTGCCAGCAGGATAGGACAGCCCGATTCACCCCTCCACTTT | CASRIGQPDSPLHF
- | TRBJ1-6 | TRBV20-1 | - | TGCAGTGCTAGAAGACTGGGGTCGGGTTCACCCCTCCACTTT | CSARRLGSGSPLHF
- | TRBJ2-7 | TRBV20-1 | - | TGCAGTGCCCCGGGACGGAGCTACGAGCAGTACTTC | CSAPGRSYEQYF
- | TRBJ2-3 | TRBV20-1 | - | TGCAGTGCTCTCCAGGGGACAGATACGCAGTATTTT | CSALQGTDTQYF
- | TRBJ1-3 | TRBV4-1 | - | TGCGCCAGCAGCCAAGTGCCTGGAAACACCATATATTTT | CASSQVPGNTIYF
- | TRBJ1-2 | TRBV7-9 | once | TGTGCCAGCAGTCCTTTGACGGGTAACGGAGGCTACACCTTC | CASSPLTGNGGYTF
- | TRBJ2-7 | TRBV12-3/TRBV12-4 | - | TGTGCCAGCAGTTTATACGCGGGCAGCTCCTACGAGCAGTACTTC | CASSLYAGSSYEQYF
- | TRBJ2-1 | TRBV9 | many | TGTGCCAGCAGCGTAGGTGTCGGGGAAGCCTACAATGAGCAGTTCTTC | CASSVGVGEAYNEQFF
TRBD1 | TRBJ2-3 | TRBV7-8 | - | TGTGCCAGCAGCTCGCGGACAGGGTCAGATACGCAGTATTTT | CASSSRTGSDTQYF
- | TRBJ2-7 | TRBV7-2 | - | TGTGCCAGCAGCGTAGAGGGGTACGAGCAGTACTTC | CASSVEGYEQYF